Included here is one TCR beta chain sequence, with context. The data stem from a study of blood T cell repertoires in COVID-19. Study-level information: The United States, Italy and Spain provided the acute and convalescent COVID-19 samples. PBMCs, B-cell-depleted T cells, or T cells provided the cDNA or gDNA that made up the material.

CDR1 is KGHSH and CDR2 is LQKENI in the germline V gene. This CDR3 has 14 amino acids. Trimming cost V 5 bases and J 1 base, with 11 bases left between them. As processed by the authors: Counts of nucleated cells, estimated from reference gene primer amplification, were obtained. Here immunoSEQ multiplex PCR was the method, and the copy in TCRdb shows in-frame clones only, minus some. The V and J calls and clone size are taken from that table; D and trimming were inferred from the DNA. The sample contains some 230,000 clones, around 84% of which appear only once. Sequenced: peripheral blood. The chain carries TRBV18 and TRBJ1-1; D is uncertain. The sequence came from a middle-aged man who had recovered from COVID-19. CDR3 loop: CASSETTGNTEAFF. The CDR3 bases are TGTGCCAGCTCAGAGACGACGGGGAACACTGAAGCTTTCTTT.